The subject of this entry is one T cell receptor (beta chain). These data originate in a study of shared clonotypes between healthy human individuals. Sequencing used immunoSEQ multiplex PCR; TCRdb keeps in-frame clones, though not all of them. Of over a million clones listed, approximately 70% were seen once; the top ten hold around 1.5%. The source of this sequence is a man aged 18-30 years in good health. Sequencing input: memory CD4+ T cells sorted from blood. Subset denoted: CD45RA-negative fraction.

As DNA, the CDR3 is TGTGCCAGCAGCTTAGGAGGGGCTAGGGGCTACACCTTC. Encoded protein: CASSLGGARGYTF. V gene TRBV13 combines with J gene TRBJ1-2, with a weak D call TRBD1 (5 bases). Trimming removed 0 bases at V and 8 bases at J, with 10 bases between. There are 13 residues in the CDR3. Germline V CDR1 and CDR2: PRHDT, FYEKMQ (reference sequence). Full variable domain (rest looked up from reference TRBV13 and TRBJ1-2): AAGVIQSPRHLIKEKRETATLKCYPIPRHDTVYWYQQGPGQDPQFLISFYEKMQSDKGSIPDRFSAQQFSDYHSELNMSSLELGDSALYFCASSLGGARGYTFGSGTRLTVV.